This entry lists 26 T cell receptor beta chains sequenced from one sample in a study of blood T cell repertoires in COVID-19. TCRdb keeps only in-frame clones here, not all; method: immunoSEQ multiplex PCR. The table includes about 480,000 clones, over 75% detected once. The specimen was PBMCs or T cells enriched from blood (not recorded which). These receptors came from a woman in her forties who had recovered from COVID-19.

The chain joins TRBV1 to TRBJ2-1; TRBD2, the table's D call, was not compared with the DNA. TRBV1 is shown as a pseudogene. This CDR3 has 17 amino acids. CDR3: CTSSQDVSGSSYNEQFF. CDR3 coding DNA: TGCACCAGCAGCCAAGACGTCAGCGGCAGCTCCTACAATGAGCAGTTCTTC.

This chain uses TRBV19 with TRBJ2-7; 8 bases agree with TRBD1. Germline CDR1 and CDR2: LNHDA and SQIVND (reference sequence). Trimming at V came to 5 bases and at J to 0 bases, leaving 9 bases not matched to a gene. This CDR3 region has 16 residues. This CDR3 reads CASSAERTGSSYEQYF. In DNA form, the CDR3 reads TGTGCCAGTAGTGCTGAACGGACAGGGAGCTCCTACGAGCAGTACTTC.

The rearrangement joins TRBV2 to TRBJ1-2, with D tentatively TRBD1 (6 bases). The CDR3 spans 15 residues. V lost 7 bases, J lost 2 bases, and 17 bases lay in between. CDR1 and CDR2 (germline): SNHLY, FYNNEI. In DNA form, the CDR3 reads TGTGCCAGCATTGTGGGGGCAGTACCGAACTATGGCTACACCTTC. Translating it yields CASIVGAVPNYGYTF.

The genes are TRBV18 and TRBJ2-7, with TRBD1 as a possible D gene (5 bases). The CDR3 is 14 amino acids. The ends were cut back, 4 bases at V and 2 bases at J, with 12 bases in the middle. CDR1 is KGHSH, CDR2 LQKENI, per germline. This CDR3 reads CASSQTTVTYEQYF. The CDR3 nucleotides read TGTGCCAGCTCACAAACGACAGTTACCTACGAGCAGTACTTC.

The chain combines TRBV6-5 with TRBJ2-7, with TRBD1 identical over 7 bases. The germline gives CDR1 MNHEY, CDR2 SVGAGI. CDR3 length: 14 amino acids. V was clipped by 7 bases and J by 5 bases; unmatched bases: 11. The CDR3 reads CASTAMHRGNEQYF. In DNA form, the CDR3 reads TGTGCCAGCACCGCGATGCACAGGGGAAACGAGCAGTACTTC.

The rearrangement uses TRBV6-5 and TRBJ2-2, with TRBD2 matching over 8 bases. The CDR3 length is 15 residues. Germline-derived CDR1 and CDR2 are MNHEY and SVGAGI. V gave up 4 bases and J gave up 1 base; unmatched junction bases: 2. The CDR3 sequence is CASSWTSRNTGELFF. In DNA, the CDR3 is TGTGCCAGCAGTTGGACTAGCAGGAACACCGGGGAGCTGTTTTTT.

This clone was observed a single time. The V and J genes are TRBV10-3 and TRBJ1-1; 7 bases agree with TRBD1. Germline V gene lookup returns CDR1 ENHRY and CDR2 SYGVKD. V was pared by 7 bases and J by 5 bases, with 7 bases of the junction left unmatched. The CDR3 is 13 residues long. Written as DNA, the CDR3 is TGTGCCATCATGACAGGGAAGGGGACTGAAGCTTTCTTT. This codes for CAIMTGKGTEAFF.

The genes are TRBV4-3 and TRBJ2-1; 12 bases are a match to TRBD2. The CDR3 totals 16 residues. The ends lost 4 bases at V and 7 bases at J; junction bases unmatched: 8. CDR1 and CDR2 from the germline V gene are LGHNA and YSLEER. CDR3 coding DNA: TGCGCCAGCAGCCCCAATGGACTAGCGGGATTGAATGAGCAGTTCTTC. Its protein is CASSPNGLAGLNEQFF.

The V and J genes are TRBV10-3 and TRBJ2-7; TRBD1 is a possible D gene (5 bases). Germline V gene data show CDR1 as ENHRY and CDR2 as SYGVKD. This CDR3 comprises 17 residues. The V gene lost 4 bases and the J gene lost 0 bases, with 19 bases spanning the gap. CDR3 in DNA: TGTGCCATCAGTGGGTCAACAGGTTGGTTTGGCTCCTACGAGCAGTACTTC. It encodes CAISGSTGWFGSYEQYF.

CDR3 region: CASSESGGGGEQFF. In DNA, the CDR3 is TGCGCCAGCAGTGAGTCGGGGGGTGGCGGTGAGCAGTTCTTC. This chain links TRBV10-1 with TRBJ2-1, with a weak D call TRBD2 (6 bases). V was clipped by 0 bases and J by 9 bases, with 12 bases between them. Germline V gene data show CDR1 as WNHNN and CDR2 as SYGVQD (reference sequence). The CDR3 is 14 residues long.

This rearrangement joins TRBV7-6 to TRBJ2-7; 7 bases fit TRBD1. J gave up 7 bases and V 5 bases, and 11 bases lay outside the gene matches. Germline V gene data show CDR1 as SGHVS and CDR2 as FNYEAQ. The CDR3 loop spans 14 amino acids. DNA of the CDR3: TGTGCCAGCAGCCCGGGTGCGGCCAGGGGGGAGCAGTACTTC. Protein product: CASSPGAARGEQYF.

As regards this clone: Distinct nucleotide sequences in the sample also encode this CDR3. This chain uses TRBV5-1 with TRBJ1-3, with 7 bases matching TRBD1. Looked up from germline, CDR1 is SGHRS and CDR2 is YFSETQ. The CDR3 spans 14 residues. V gave up 0 bases and J gave up 4 bases; unmatched junction bases: 1. This CDR3 reads CASSLDRGGNTIYF. Here the CDR3 DNA reads TGCGCCAGCAGCTTGGACAGGGGCGGAAACACCATATATTTT.

This chain uses TRBV7-9 with TRBJ2-3, with 10 bases lining up with TRBD2. The V and J ends lost 5 bases and 2 bases, in that order; junction bases with no gene match: 4. CDR1 SEHNR and CDR2 FQNEAQ come from the germline V gene (reference sequence). The CDR3 has 15 residues. CDR3 sequence (DNA): TGTGCCAGCAGCCTGGGGACTAGCGTCACAGATACGCAGTATTTT. Encoded protein: CASSLGTSVTDTQYF.

Of note for this clone: In the same sample, other DNA sequences code for this CDR3. This chain connects TRBV5-1 to TRBJ1-2; 7 nucleotides agree with TRBD1. After removal of 0 bases from V and 8 bases from J, the junction contained 7 bases not matched to a gene. CDR3 length: 14 residues. Germline V lookup: CDR1 SGHRS, CDR2 YFSETQ. The CDR3, as DNA: TGCGCCAGCAGCTTGGTAACAGGGGAAGGCGGCTACACCTTC. Translation: CASSLVTGEGGYTF.

This chain uses TRBV24-1 with TRBJ2-5; D is possibly TRBD2 (7 bases). This CDR3 is 17 amino acids long. The V gene's germline CDR1 is KGHDR and CDR2 SFDVKD. V lost 3 bases and J 1 base, leaving 17 bases between the germline ends. CDR3 bases: TGTGCCACCAGTGATGTAACAGGGTGGGGGGGCCAAGAGACCCAGTACTTC. It translates to CATSDVTGWGGQETQYF.

The chain combines TRBV18 with TRBJ1-4; D is unclear. Between the trimmed V and J ends, which lost 4 bases and 4 bases, there was a span of 7 bases. The CDR3 contains 13 residues. Germline V gene data show CDR1 as KGHSH and CDR2 as LQKENI. The DNA of the CDR3 is TGTGCCAGCTCACGAGACATTAATGAAAAACTGTTTTTT. Protein sequence: CASSRDINEKLFF.

This chain connects TRBV30 to TRBJ1-2, with D uncertain. Per germline, CDR1 GTSNPN and CDR2 SVGIG (reference sequence). V lost 1 base, J lost 1 base, and 10 bases lay in between. The CDR3 consists of 14 residues. CDR3 protein: CAWSGIEGNYGYTF. The CDR3, as DNA: TGTGCCTGGAGTGGGATAGAGGGTAACTATGGCTACACCTTC.

This clone was observed once. The gene calls are TRBV12-3 or TRBV12-4 and TRBJ1-1, with 7 bases identical to TRBD1. Germline trimming cut 6 bases from V and 1 base from J; bases unmatched to any gene: 2. This CDR3 is 13 amino acids long. The CDR3 sequence: CASRWTGNTEAFF. The CDR3 bases are TGTGCCAGCAGGTGGACAGGGAACACTGAAGCTTTCTTT.

This chain uses TRBV7-9 with TRBJ1-2; 8 nucleotides align to TRBD1. The CDR3 consists of 14 residues. With V trimmed by 5 bases and J by 8 bases, 10 bases remained unmatched. CDR1 and CDR2 (germline): SEHNR, FQNEAQ (reference sequence). The CDR3 nucleotides read TGTGCCAGCAGCGTAACGGACAGGGCGTGGGGCTACACCTTC. This gives the protein CASSVTDRAWGYTF. Drawing the rest from reference TRBV7-9 and TRBJ1-2, the complete variable domain is DTGVSQNPRHKITKRGQNVTFRCDPISEHNRLYWYRQTLGQGPEFLTYFQNEAQLEKSRLLSDRFSAERPKGSFSTLEIQRTEQGDSAMYLCASSVTDRAWGYTFGSGTRLTVV.

The chain has TRBV4-3 and TRBJ2-4; D uncertain. Deletions cut 1 base from V and 5 bases from J, with 6 bases between. Germline V CDR1 and CDR2: LGHNA, YSLEER. CDR3 length: 13 amino acids. Here the CDR3 reads CASSQGAQNIQYF. DNA for the CDR3: TGCGCCAGCAGCCAAGGGGCCCAAAACATTCAGTACTTC.

The chain couples TRBV2 to TRBJ2-7; 9 positions match TRBD1. With V trimmed by 4 bases and J by 4 bases, 11 bases remained unmatched. Germline values: CDR1 SNHLY, CDR2 FYNNEI. The CDR3 totals 16 residues. The CDR3 protein is CASSVRDRVTRYEQYF. The CDR3 DNA reads TGTGCCAGCAGTGTCCGGGACAGGGTTACGAGATACGAGCAGTACTTC. Full variable domain (rest looked up from reference TRBV2 and TRBJ2-7): EPEVTQTPSHQVTQMGQEVILRCVPISNHLYFYWYRQILGQKVEFLVSFYNNEISEKSEIFDDQFSVERPDGSNFTLKIRSTKLEDSAMYFCASSVRDRVTRYEQYFGPGTRLTVT.

The rearrangement joins TRBV7-9 to TRBJ2-6; the match to TRBD2 covers 15 bases. The CDR3 has 20 amino acids. CDR1 is SEHNR, CDR2 FQNEAQ, per germline (reference sequence). Losses at the gene ends were 5 bases for V and 0 bases for J; bases not matched to a gene: 8. CDR3 nucleotides: TGTGCCAGCAGCATGGGACTAGCGGGGGGACACTACTCTGGGGCCAACGTCCTGACTTTC. Protein: CASSMGLAGGHYSGANVLTF.

About this clone: Germline is not matched at one junction end, which may reflect a read error. The rearrangement joins TRBV11-3 to TRBJ2-7, with 7 bases lining up with TRBD2. This CDR3 has 16 residues. The germline CDR1 and CDR2 sequences are SGHNT and YENEEA. CDR3 region: CASSLDRVGTTPRRSF. In nucleotides, the CDR3 is TGTGCCAGCAGCTTAGATCGGGTCGGGACTACCCCCCGGCGGTCCTTC.

The rearrangement uses TRBV10-3 and TRBJ1-2; 10 bases match TRBD1. The CDR3 totals 15 residues. The trim removed 7 bases at V and 4 bases at J, leaving 9 bases unmatched. Germline assignment: CDR1 ENHRY and CDR2 SYGVKD. CDR3 sequence: CAIKDRGDLIYGYTF. The CDR3 DNA sequence: TGTGCCATCAAGGACAGGGGGGACCTAATCTATGGCTACACCTTC.

This chain uses TRBV7-9 with TRBJ2-7, with D possibly TRBD1 on 5 matching bases. The CDR3 consists of 15 residues. The germline CDR1 and CDR2 sequences are SEHNR and FQNEAQ (reference sequence). V was cut by 3 bases and J by 5 bases, with 17 bases left in between. The CDR3 is CASSFFFREENEQYF. CDR3 coding DNA: TGTGCCAGCAGCTTCTTTTTCAGGGAAGAAAACGAGCAGTACTTC.

The CDR3 DNA reads as TGTGCCTGGAGTGGATTCGGGACAGGGTGGACAGATACGCAGTATTTT. As protein: CAWSGFGTGWTDTQYF. The chain couples TRBV30 to TRBJ2-3; 9 bases are a match to TRBD1. The CDR3 totals 16 residues. V shed 1 base and J 3 bases; nucleotides not matched to a gene: 8. CDR1 and CDR2 from the germline V gene are GTSNPN and SVGIG (reference sequence).